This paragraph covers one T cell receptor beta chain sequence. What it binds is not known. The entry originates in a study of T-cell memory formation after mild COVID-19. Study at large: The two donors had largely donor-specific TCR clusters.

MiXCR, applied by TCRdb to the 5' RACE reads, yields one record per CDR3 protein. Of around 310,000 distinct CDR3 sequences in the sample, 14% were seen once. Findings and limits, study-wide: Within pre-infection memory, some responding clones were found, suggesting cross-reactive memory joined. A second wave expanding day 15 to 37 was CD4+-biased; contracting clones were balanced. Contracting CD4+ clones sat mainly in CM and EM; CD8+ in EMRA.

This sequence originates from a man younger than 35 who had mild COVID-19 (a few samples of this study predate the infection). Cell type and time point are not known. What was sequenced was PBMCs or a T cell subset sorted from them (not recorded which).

The CDR3 nucleotides read TGCAGCGTTGAAGATCCGACAGCTTATGGCTACACCTTC. This codes for CSVEDPTAYGYTF. V is TRBV29-1 and J is TRBJ1-2, with D perhaps matching TRBD1 (5 bases). The CDR3 extends over 13 amino acids. Trimming shortened V by 0 bases and J by 5 bases, and 10 bases separated the two germline ends. From germline, CDR1 is SQVTM and CDR2 ANQGSEA.